What follows is one T cell receptor (beta chain) and its context. What it binds is not known. The CDR3 is 17 amino acids. Germline CDR1 is SGHRS and CDR2 is YFSETQ. Trimming removed 0 bases from V and 2 bases from J, with 12 bases in between. These data come from a study of T cells and copy number aberrations in small-cell lung cancer. Study observations and caveats: All specimens were formalin-fixed paraffin-embedded tissue, prone to sequencing artifacts. A small sample size limited this study; results need validation. Tumors showed lower T-cell density, richness and clonality than adjacent lung, though density did not differ significantly.

Normal lung samples lay at least 2 cm from the tumor margin. Here immunoSEQ multiplex PCR was the method, and the copy in TCRdb shows in-frame clones only, minus some. Among around 2,000 clones, 70% to 85% were seen once, and the ten largest hold about 5%. Material for sequencing was normal tissue next to the tumor. The receptor was derived from a man between 50 and 59 years old with small cell lung cancer. The rearrangement links TRBV5-1 to TRBJ2-6; D might be TRBD1 (5 bases). Here the CDR3 reads CASSLAEQQAGANVLTF. CDR3 bases: TGCGCCAGCAGCTTGGCCGAGCAACAGGCTGGGGCCAACGTCCTGACTTTC.